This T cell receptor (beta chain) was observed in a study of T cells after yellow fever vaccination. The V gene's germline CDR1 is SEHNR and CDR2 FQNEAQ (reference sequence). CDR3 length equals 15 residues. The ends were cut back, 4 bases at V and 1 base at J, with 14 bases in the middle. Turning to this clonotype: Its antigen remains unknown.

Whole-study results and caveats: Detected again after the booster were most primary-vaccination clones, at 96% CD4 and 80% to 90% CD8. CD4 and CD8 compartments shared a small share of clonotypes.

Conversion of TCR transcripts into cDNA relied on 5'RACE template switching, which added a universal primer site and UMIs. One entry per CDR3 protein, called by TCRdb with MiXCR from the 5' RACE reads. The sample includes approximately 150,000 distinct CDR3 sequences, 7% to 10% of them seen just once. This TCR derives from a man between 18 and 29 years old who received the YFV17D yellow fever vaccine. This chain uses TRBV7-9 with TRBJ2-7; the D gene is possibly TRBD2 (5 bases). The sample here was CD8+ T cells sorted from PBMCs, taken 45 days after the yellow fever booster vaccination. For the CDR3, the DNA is TGTGCCAGCAGCTCTGGCTTCCGGGGATCCTACGAGCAGTACTTC. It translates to CASSSGFRGSYEQYF. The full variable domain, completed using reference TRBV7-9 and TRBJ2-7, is DTGVSQNPRHKITKRGQNVTFRCDPISEHNRLYWYRQTLGQGPEFLTYFQNEAQLEKSRLLSDRFSAERPKGSFSTLEIQRTEQGDSAMYLCASSSGFRGSYEQYFGPGTRLTVT.